This record looks at one T cell receptor (beta chain) sequence and its context. This clonotype has ten or more counts. The antigen this receptor binds is unknown. Base-call qualities are not available, and no considerably larger clone is one nucleotide away. Sample time point, as interpreted from the label and publication: longitudinal time-point 2. For the unsorted PBMC libraries, 2 million PBMCs were stored in RNAlater at -80 degrees C until RNA extraction and were used to generate the libraries. PBMCs were separated from peripheral blood using Ficoll-Hypaque density gradient centrifugation and then cryopreserved in liquid nitrogen. The record originates from a study of neurological immune-mediated disorders (dated 2019 in TCRdb). For the study in its entirety: Peripheral blood TCR-beta repertoires from HTLV-I-associated myelopathy (HAM/TSP) patients, multiple sclerosis patients and healthy controls were compared by UMI-based sequencing. The roughly 110 TCR-beta libraries included longitudinal samples, technical triplicates and paired sorted CD4+ and CD8+ T-cell subsets alongside PBMC samples. Longitudinal HAM/TSP donors and healthy donors each had 3 time-points at intervals of roughly 3-40 months. The cohort was made up of about 65 subjects, consisting of some 15 HAM/TSP patients, about 34 multiple sclerosis patients and around 20 healthy controls. Overall results and qualifications from the work: Expanded clones from different subjects shared no identical CDR3 amino acid sequences, which suggests that TCR-beta repertoires were private in all groups. TCR clonal expansion was highest in HAM/TSP patients and lowest in MS patients, with MS patients falling below even healthy controls.

cDNA was synthesized by template-switch 5'RACE using a primer with a 10-nucleotide random unique molecular identifier that tagged each TCR transcript. Every sequencing run yielded over 170 million TCR-beta sequences covering 15-18 subjects. The RNeasy kit was used for extraction of total RNA. The KAPA Real-time Library Amplification kit was used to amplify TCR-beta VDJ regions with primers for the TCR constant region and the 5'RACE anchor. A first PCR added sample indexes and Illumina adaptors, and a second PCR then raised library yield. The roughly 650 bp TCR product was size-selected on a 2% E-gel SizeSelection system after Ampure bead purification. Library quality was checked on a Bioanalyzer, concentration was measured with Qubit, and libraries were quantified with the Kapa Library Quantification kit before pooling. An Illumina HiSeq 2500 was used to sequence the libraries paired-end at 2 x 150 bp. To increase sequence diversity, roughly 24-31% phiX was spiked into each library pool. Per the source publication's procedure: Quality-filtered reads were processed with the UMI-based MiGEC pipeline, which removed over 90% of raw TCR sequences during error correction. VDJ genes were aligned to IMGT germline references, and clonotypes were defined by unique CDR3 amino acid sequence plus V-J genes. Clonal expansion, Shannon diversity and CDR3 relatedness were evaluated with VDJtools (CalcPairwiseDistances, ClusterSamples), while phylogenetic trees were built in CLCbio workbench. Clones with at least 8 unique UMIs were defined as expanded, with this threshold being based on coefficient-of-variation modelling across technical triplicates. TCRdb passed the public sequencing reads through fastp at Q25 and MiXCR, retaining productive beta sequences. Every distinct CDR3 protein forms one entry, paired with its most common genes and DNA. These V and J calls originate from TCRdb's pipeline instead of the authors' own analysis. The sample profile shows under 100,000 distinct CDR3 sequences; 13% of them were found once. Approximately 5% of the sample is taken by the ten largest.

Sequences were obtained from PBMCs. This receptor was taken from a female donor with HTLV-1-associated myelopathy (HAM/TSP).

The nucleotide sequence reads TGTGCCAGCAGTAGGGGGCTCGACATTCAGTACTTC. Its translation is CASSRGLDIQYF. Rearrangement joined TRBV6-2 or TRBV6-3 to TRBJ2-4, with 7 middle bases fitting TRBD1. For CDR1 and CDR2, the germline V gene lists MNHEY and SVGEGT. Compared with germline, V lacks 5 bases and J lacks 8 bases; bases without a gene match: 3. From the cysteine through the phenylalanine, the CDR3 covers 12 amino acids. Just the 36-base CDR3 DNA is kept, in frame starting at base 1.